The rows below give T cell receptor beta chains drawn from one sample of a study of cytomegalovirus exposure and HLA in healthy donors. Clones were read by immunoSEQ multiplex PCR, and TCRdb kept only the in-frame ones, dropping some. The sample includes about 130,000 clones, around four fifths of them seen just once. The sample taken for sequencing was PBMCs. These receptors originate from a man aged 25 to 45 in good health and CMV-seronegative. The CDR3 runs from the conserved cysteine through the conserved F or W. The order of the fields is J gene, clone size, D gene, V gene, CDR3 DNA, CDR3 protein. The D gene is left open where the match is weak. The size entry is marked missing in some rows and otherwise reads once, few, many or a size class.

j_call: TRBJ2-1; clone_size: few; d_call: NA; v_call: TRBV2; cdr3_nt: TGTGCCAGCAGTGAAGTCAGGGGAAGAGGGAATGAGCAGTTCTTC; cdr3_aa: CASSEVRGRGNEQFF
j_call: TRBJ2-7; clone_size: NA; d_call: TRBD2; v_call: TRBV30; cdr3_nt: TGTGCCTTGGTACTAGCGGGAGTATACGAGCAGTACTTC; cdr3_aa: CALVLAGVYEQYF
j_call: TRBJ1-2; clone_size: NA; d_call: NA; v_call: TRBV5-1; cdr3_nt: TGCGCCAGCAGCTTGTTTGGGGAGCGCGGCGGCTACACCTTC; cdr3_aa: CASSLFGERGGYTF
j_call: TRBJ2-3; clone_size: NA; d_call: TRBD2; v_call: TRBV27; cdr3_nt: TGTGCCAGCAGACCCCTGGGCGGGGGGGCCGGCGCAGATACGCAGTATTTT; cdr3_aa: CASRPLGGGAGADTQYF
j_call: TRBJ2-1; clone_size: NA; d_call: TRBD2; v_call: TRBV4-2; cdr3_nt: TGTGCCAGCAGCCAAGACTGGCGGGGGAATGAGCAGTTCTTC; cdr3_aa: CASSQDWRGNEQFF
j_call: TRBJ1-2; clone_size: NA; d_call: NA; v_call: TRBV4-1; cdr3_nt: TGCGCCAGCAGCCAAGATCGGGTAGGCCGCTCTGGGTATGGCTACACCTTC; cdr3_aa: CASSQDRVGRSGYGYTF
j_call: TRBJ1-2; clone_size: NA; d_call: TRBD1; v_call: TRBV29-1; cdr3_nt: TGCAGCGTGCCCAAACGACAGGGTCGTGGCTACACCTTC; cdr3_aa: CSVPKRQGRGYTF
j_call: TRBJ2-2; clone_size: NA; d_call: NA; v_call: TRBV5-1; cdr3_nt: TGCGCCAGCAGCTTTTATCCGGGGGGCAACACCGGGGAGCTGTTTTTT; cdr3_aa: CASSFYPGGNTGELFF
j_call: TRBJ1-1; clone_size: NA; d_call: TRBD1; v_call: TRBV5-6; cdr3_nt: TGTGCCAGCAGCTTGAGGGACAGGATGTTGGCGGCGGCATCAAGGGAAGCTTTCTTT; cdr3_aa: CASSLRDRMLAAASREAFF
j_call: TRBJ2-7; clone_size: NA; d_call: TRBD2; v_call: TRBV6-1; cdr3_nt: TGTGCCAGCAGTGAAGGCGGGGGAAGCTCCTACGAGCAGTACTTC; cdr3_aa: CASSEGGGSSYEQYF
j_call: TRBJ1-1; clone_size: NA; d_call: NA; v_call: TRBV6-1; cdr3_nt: TGTGCCAGCAGTGTGGGACTTGGGGACACTGAAGCTTTCTTT; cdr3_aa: CASSVGLGDTEAFF
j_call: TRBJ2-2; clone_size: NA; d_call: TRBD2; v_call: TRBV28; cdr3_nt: TGTGCCAGCACCAAGGGACTAGCGGGAGTCGGCACCGGGGAGCTGTTTTTT; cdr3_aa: CASTKGLAGVGTGELFF
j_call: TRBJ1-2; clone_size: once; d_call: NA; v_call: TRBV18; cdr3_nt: TGTGCCAGCTCACCAGACAGCTATGGCTACACCTTC; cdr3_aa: CASSPDSYGYTF
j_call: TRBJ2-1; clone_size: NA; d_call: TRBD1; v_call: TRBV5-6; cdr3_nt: TGTGCCAGCAGCTGTCCACCCAGGGGGTCCTACAATGAGCAGTTCTTC; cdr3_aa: CASSCPPRGSYNEQFF
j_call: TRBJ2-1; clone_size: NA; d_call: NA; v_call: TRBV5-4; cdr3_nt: TGTGCCAGCACCTACGGAACGGGAGTCTACAATGAGCAGTTCTTC; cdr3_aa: CASTYGTGVYNEQFF
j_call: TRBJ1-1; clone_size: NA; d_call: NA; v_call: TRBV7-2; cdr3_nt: TGTGCCAGCAGCTTAGATGGTGAGGGAGGGACTGAAGCTTTCTTT; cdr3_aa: CASSLDGEGGTEAFF
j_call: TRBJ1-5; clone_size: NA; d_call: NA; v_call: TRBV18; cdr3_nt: TGTGCCAGCTCACTCACCAGGTCCTACAATCAGCCCCAGCATTTT; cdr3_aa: CASSLTRSYNQPQHF
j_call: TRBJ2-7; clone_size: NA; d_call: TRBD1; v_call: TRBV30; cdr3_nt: TGTGCCTGGAGTGTAGGGACAGGGGTTTACTACGAGCAGTACTTC; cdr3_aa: CAWSVGTGVYYEQYF
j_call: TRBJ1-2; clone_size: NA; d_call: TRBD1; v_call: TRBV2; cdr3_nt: TGTGCCAGCAAGAATCGAGGAACAGGGGGGTATGGCTACACCTTC; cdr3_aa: CASKNRGTGGYGYTF
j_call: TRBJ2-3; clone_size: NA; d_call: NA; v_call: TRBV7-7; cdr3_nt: TGTGCTAGCAGCTTGCGAACCATAACTAGCACAGATACGCAGTATTTT; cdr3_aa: CASSLRTITSTDTQYF
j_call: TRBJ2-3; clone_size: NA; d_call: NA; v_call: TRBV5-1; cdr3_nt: TGCGCCAGCAGCTTGGGGTGGGAGACGCAGTATTTT; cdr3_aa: CASSLGWETQYF
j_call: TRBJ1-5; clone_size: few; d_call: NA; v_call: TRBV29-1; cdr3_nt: TGCAGCGTTGGGCAGGGTCGACAGCCCCAGCATTTT; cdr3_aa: CSVGQGRQPQHF
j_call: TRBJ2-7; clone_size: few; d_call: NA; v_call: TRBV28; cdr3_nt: TGTGCCAGCAGTTTACGAGTAAAGAGCGGCGACGAGCAGTACTTC; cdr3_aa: CASSLRVKSGDEQYF
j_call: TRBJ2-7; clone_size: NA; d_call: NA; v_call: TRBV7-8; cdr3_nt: TGTGCCAGCAGCCAGTTCGGAGGCTACGAGCAGTACTTC; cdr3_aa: CASSQFGGYEQYF
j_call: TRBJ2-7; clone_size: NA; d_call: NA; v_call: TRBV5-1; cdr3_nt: TGCGCCAGCAGCGAGATTGGTGGACAGCGCGAGCAGTACTTC; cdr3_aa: CASSEIGGQREQYF
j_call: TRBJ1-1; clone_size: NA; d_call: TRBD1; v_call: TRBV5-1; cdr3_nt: TGCGCCAGCAGCGTGGACAGGGCGGACACTGAAGCTTTCTTT; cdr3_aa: CASSVDRADTEAFF
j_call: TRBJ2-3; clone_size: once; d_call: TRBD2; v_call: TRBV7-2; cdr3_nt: TGTGCCAGCAGCCCCCTAGCGGGAGTGGTCACAGATACGCAGTATTTT; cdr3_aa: CASSPLAGVVTDTQYF
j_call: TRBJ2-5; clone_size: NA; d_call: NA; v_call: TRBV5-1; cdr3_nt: TGCGCCAGCAGCCTCCAGGGACTCCCGACCTGGGGAGAGACCCAGTACTTC; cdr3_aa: CASSLQGLPTWGETQYF
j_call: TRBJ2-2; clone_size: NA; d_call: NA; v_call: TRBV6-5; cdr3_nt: TGTGCCAGCAGTTACTCGGGCAGGGACTTCGCCGGGGAGCTGTTTTTT; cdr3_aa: CASSYSGRDFAGELFF
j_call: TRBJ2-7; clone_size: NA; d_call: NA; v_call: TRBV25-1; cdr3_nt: TGTGCCAGCAGTGAATACACCTACGAGCAGTACTTC; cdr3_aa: CASSEYTYEQYF
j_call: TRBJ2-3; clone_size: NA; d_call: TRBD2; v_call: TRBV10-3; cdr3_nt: TGTGCCATCAGTGAGTCTAGCGGGGACACAGATACGCAGTATTTT; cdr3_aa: CAISESSGDTDTQYF
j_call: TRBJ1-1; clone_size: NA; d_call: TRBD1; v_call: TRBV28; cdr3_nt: TGTGCCATCCAGACCGGGACAGGGGGTTCTGAAGCTTTCTTT; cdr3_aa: CAIQTGTGGSEAFF
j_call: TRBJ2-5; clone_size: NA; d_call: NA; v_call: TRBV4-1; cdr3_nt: TGCGCCAGCAGCCAAGCAGTTAATGGAGAGACCCAGTACTTC; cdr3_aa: CASSQAVNGETQYF
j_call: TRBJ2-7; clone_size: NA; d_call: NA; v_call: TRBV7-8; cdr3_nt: TGTGCCAGCAGCTTAAGAGACAGGAGCTCCTACGAGCAGTACTTC; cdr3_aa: CASSLRDRSSYEQYF
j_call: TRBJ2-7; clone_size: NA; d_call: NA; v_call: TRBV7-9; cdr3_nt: TGTGCCAGCCAGGGGCCTAGCCACTACGAGCAGTACTTC; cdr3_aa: CASQGPSHYEQYF
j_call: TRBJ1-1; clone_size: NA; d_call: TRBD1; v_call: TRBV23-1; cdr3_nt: TGCGCCAGCAGTCACTCCCAAGGGACAGGGCAAGGGAACACTGAAGCTTTCTTT; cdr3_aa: CASSHSQGTGQGNTEAFF
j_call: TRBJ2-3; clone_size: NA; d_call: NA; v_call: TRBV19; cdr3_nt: TGTGCCAGTAGTATAAGTTGGTCGTCTAGCAGTATCACAGATACGCAGTATTTT; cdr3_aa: CASSISWSSSSITDTQYF
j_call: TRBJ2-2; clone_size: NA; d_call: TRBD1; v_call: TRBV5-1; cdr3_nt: TGCGCCAGCAGCTTCTGGACAGGGTCGGCCGGGGAGCTGTTTTTT; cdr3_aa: CASSFWTGSAGELFF
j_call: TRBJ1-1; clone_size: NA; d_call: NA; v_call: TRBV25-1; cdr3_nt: TGTGCCAGCAGTGAATCTGGCACTAGGAACACTGAAGCTTTCTTT; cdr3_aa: CASSESGTRNTEAFF
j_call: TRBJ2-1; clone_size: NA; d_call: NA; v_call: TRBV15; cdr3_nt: TGTGCCACCAGCACCAGGGACTCCTACAATGAGCAGTTCTTC; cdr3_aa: CATSTRDSYNEQFF
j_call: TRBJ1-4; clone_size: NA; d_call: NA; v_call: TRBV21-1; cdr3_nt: TGTGCCAGCAGCACCCTCGGGCGGGAATATACAACTAATGAAAAACTGTTTTTT; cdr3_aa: CASSTLGREYTTNEKLFF
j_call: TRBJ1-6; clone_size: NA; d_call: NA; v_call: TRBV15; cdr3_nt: TGTGCCACCAGCAGAGGGCCGGAGAATTCACCCCTCCACTTT; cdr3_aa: CATSRGPENSPLHF
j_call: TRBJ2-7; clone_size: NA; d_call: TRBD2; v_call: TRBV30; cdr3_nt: TGTGCCTGCCCTGGGTTAGCGGGCGAGCAGTACTTC; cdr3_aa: CACPGLAGEQYF
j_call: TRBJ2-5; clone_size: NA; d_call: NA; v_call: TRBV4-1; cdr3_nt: TGCGCCAGCAGCCCCACACACGGAGGGAAGACCCAGTACTTC; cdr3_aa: CASSPTHGGKTQYF
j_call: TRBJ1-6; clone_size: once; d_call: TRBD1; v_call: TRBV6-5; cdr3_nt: TGTGCCAGCAGTTCCTGGGACAGGGCCGTCCCCCTCCACTTT; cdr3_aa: CASSSWDRAVPLHF
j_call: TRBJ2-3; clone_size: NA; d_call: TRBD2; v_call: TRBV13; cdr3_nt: TGTGCCAGCAGCCCCGGGACTAGCGGGAGAGGTACAGATACGCAGTATTTT; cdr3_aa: CASSPGTSGRGTDTQYF
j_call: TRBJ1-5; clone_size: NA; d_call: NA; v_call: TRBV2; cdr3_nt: TGTGCCAGCAGTGAAGGCCCGGACAGTTATAGCAATCAGCCCCAGCATTTT; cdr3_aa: CASSEGPDSYSNQPQHF
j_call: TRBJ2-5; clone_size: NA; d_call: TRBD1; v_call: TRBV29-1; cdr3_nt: TGCAGCGTGGGACAGCTACAAGAGACCCAGTACTTC; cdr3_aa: CSVGQLQETQYF
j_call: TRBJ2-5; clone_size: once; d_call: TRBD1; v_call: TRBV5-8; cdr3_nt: TGTGCCAGCATCCTACAGGGGGCATCAGAGACCCAGTACTTC; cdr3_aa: CASILQGASETQYF